Listed below are T cell receptor beta chains from one sample, sequenced in a study of blood T cells in healthy people across ages. TCRdb called the 5' RACE reads again in MiXCR, with one record for every CDR3 protein. The profile covers some 940,000 distinct CDR3 sequences, with about 27% appearing a single time and about a tenth taken by the ten largest. These data are also associated with another study on T cells of mothers and their children.

Sequencing input: blood. The receptor source for this set is a woman aged 40 to 49 in good health. The CDR3 runs from the conserved cysteine through the conserved F or W.

>TRBV20-1|16
CSARDSLARSYNEQFF
>TRBV5-1|15
CASSTGGVNVNEQFF
>TRBV2|15
CASRAQGVVNTEAFF
>TRBV2|13
CASSEGAENIQYF
>TRBV5-5|15
CASSLIPFGNSPLHF
>TRBV28|15
CASSSPGQGDYGYTF
>TRBV7-8|17
CASSLVRYPKGQETQYF
>TRBV12-3/TRBV12-4|13
CASTGTGRSPEYF
>TRBV20-1|11
CSASSSRGYTF
>TRBV20-1|21
CSARKVLILAGPSGSTDTQYF
>TRBV12-3/TRBV12-4|15
CASSRANSGANVLTF
>TRBV6-5|16
CASSYLPPAAYNEQFF
>TRBV7-9|14
CASSRISGDQPQHF
>TRBV7-8|16
CASSTAGTGRWDTQYF
>TRBV6-5|15
CASGTRTGGRSPLHF
>TRBV11-2|18
CASNRRRAAGGPYNEQFF
>TRBV28|15
CASSSPEGANEKLFF
>TRBV27|15
CASSLGWAGTDTQYF
>TRBV4-1|13
CASSPSRGWEQYF
>TRBV10-3|15
CATSSKDASTDTQYF
>TRBV30|16
CASGSLYSESTDTQYF
>TRBV2|12
CASNRDSQPQHF
>TRBV7-2|16
CASSLAGTGWTDTQYF
>TRBV6-5|16
CASRTLAGGDTGELFF
>TRBV29-1|12
CSVGTGQHGYTF
>TRBV7-2|14
CASGRDSLTDTQYF
>TRBV7-3|15
CASSYGTEINTEAFF
>TRBV6-1|18
CASSEDRGLPRRGNTIYF
>TRBV6-5|15
CASSFLGQLNTEAFF
>TRBV5-1|15
CASSLESREYNEQFF
>TRBV7-2|16
CASSPGTFRAAGEPFF
>TRBV2|15
CASIPDDDMNYGYTF
>TRBV7-2|16
CASSFLTSGVGETQYF
>TRBV5-6|16
CANSLDPQGRQETQYF
>TRBV29-1|10
CSAGGGTQYF
>TRBV7-9|15
CASSDGQSFNEKLFF
>TRBV29-1|15
CSVGALAGGTDTQYF
>TRBV2|14
CASSVLSRSGGYTF
>TRBV20-1|17
CSAIPGTDDSGANVLTF
>TRBV18|15
CASSPGRTESYEQYF
>TRBV20-1|13
CSARVTGRDTQYF
>TRBV19|18
CASSPGTSGGRTYNEQFF
>TRBV7-2|14
CASSLEGPGRTQYF
>TRBV6-2/TRBV6-3|14
CASSKSGISETQYF
>TRBV7-2|14
CASSFADRGTEAFF
>TRBV29-1|10
CSGGDEKLFF
>TRBV3-1|12
CASRHLNTEAFF
>TRBV2|16
CASSVPTQPMDYGYTF
>TRBV4-2|18
CASSQDKEGQGSNSPLHF
>TRBV14|14
CASSPWGQGYEQYF
>TRBV5-1|12
CASSPGNYGYTF
>TRBV7-3|13
CASSFGSQETQYF
>TRBV28|14
CASSYQGARTEAFF
>TRBV28|13
CASSLTGGGEQYF
>TRBV12-3/TRBV12-4|14
CASSPWGGNSPLHF
>TRBV5-1|15
CASSLGQGSIYEQFF
>TRBV10-3|12
CAIRAPGGGYTF
>TRBV12-5|17
CASALDRIGTGGHEQYF
>TRBV28|14
CASTTGQANYGYTF
>TRBV4-1|15
CASSQDPPENTEAFF